The present entry profiles one T cell receptor (beta chain) with its context. Its antigen is not identified. This sample is drawn from a study of T-cell memory formation after mild COVID-19. Constant-segment primers were used for 5'RACE, and the resulting TCR alpha and TCR beta cDNA libraries carried sample barcodes and UMIs. TCRdb called the 5' RACE reads again in MiXCR, with one record for every CDR3 protein. This sample has about 260,000 distinct CDR3 sequences, with around 15% found just once. CDR1 and CDR2 (germline): MNHEY, SVGEGT. The CDR3 is made up of 12 amino acids. J gave up 6 bases and V 6 bases, and 2 bases lay outside the gene matches. Notes on the study in general: Pre-infection memory carried some responding clones, suggesting that cross-reactive memory joined. Clones shrinking from day 15 to 85 showed even CD4/CD8 mixes; later expanders tilted CD4+.

Sequencing was performed on PBMCs or a T cell subset sorted from them (not recorded which). The chain joins TRBV6-2 or TRBV6-3 to TRBJ2-1; the match to TRBD1 covers 7 bases. The TCR comes from a man aged 18 to 29 who had mild COVID-19 (a few samples of this study predate the infection). Cell type and time point are not known. CDR3 sequence: CASSDRVNEQFF. DNA for the CDR3: TGTGCCAGCAGCGACAGGGTCAATGAGCAGTTCTTC.